This TCR beta chain was captured by sequencing in a study of blood T cells in healthy people across ages. The second PCR ran about 6 to 11 cycles with a sample-barcoded 5' primer and J-beta primers. One entry per CDR3 protein, called by TCRdb with MiXCR from the 5' RACE reads. The data contain hundreds of thousands of distinct CDR3 sequences, around 49% of them singletons. Sample: blood. This TCR was sampled from a woman in her sixties or seventies in good health.

The CDR3 is CSVEDSGDTQYF. The CDR3 DNA follows: TGCAGCGTTGAAGATTCGGGGGATACGCAGTATTTT. J is TRBJ2-3 and V is TRBV29-1, with a weak D call TRBD2 (5 bases). The CDR3 totals 12 residues. Trimming took 0 bases from V and 6 from J, leaving 7 bases between them. The germline V gene has CDR1 SQVTM and CDR2 ANQGSEA.